A selection of T cell receptor beta chains follows, all from one sample in a study of shared clonotypes between healthy human individuals. TCRdb keeps only in-frame clones here, not all; method: immunoSEQ multiplex PCR. Of under 2,500,000 clones in the sample, 90% to 97% were seen once. The sequencing sample was made of naive CD4+ T cells sorted from blood. These receptors all come from a young man in good health. Both conserved end residues are part of each CDR3. D genes are given only for firm matches. The size of a clone is reported for some rows only, either as once, few or many, or as a class for expanded clones.

CDR3 DNA,CDR3 protein,clone size,D gene,J gene,V gene
TGTGCCAGCAGCTTAGCCCCCTCGAGCTACGAGCAGTACTTC,CASSLAPSSYEQYF,-,-,TRBJ2-7,TRBV11-3
TGTGCCAGCAGTTCAGGGGCTCTCGGAAACACCATATATTTT,CASSSGALGNTIYF,once,-,TRBJ1-3,TRBV28
TGTGCCAGCTCACCACCAACATCTGGCCTCTATGGCTACACCTTC,CASSPPTSGLYGYTF,-,-,TRBJ1-2,TRBV18
TGCGCCAGCAGCCCACTAGCGGAGGTCACCGGGGAGCTGTTTTTT,CASSPLAEVTGELFF,-,TRBD2,TRBJ2-2,TRBV5-1
TGTGCCAGCAGTGAAGCGGGGCGGCAAGAGACCCAGTACTTC,CASSEAGRQETQYF,-,-,TRBJ2-5,TRBV2
TGCGCCAGCAGCCAAGTTGCGTCTGCGACTCCTGGGCAGTTCTTC,CASSQVASATPGQFF,-,-,TRBJ2-1,TRBV4-1
TGTGCCAGCGGTACTAGCGGGCCCAGCACAGATACGCAGTATTTT,CASGTSGPSTDTQYF,-,TRBD2,TRBJ2-3,TRBV5-6
TGTGCCAGCTCACCCGACAGGGAAGGTGGCTACACCTTC,CASSPDREGGYTF,-,TRBD1,TRBJ1-2,TRBV18
TGCAGCGTTGAACTACAGGGCGGTGGCTACACCTTC,CSVELQGGGYTF,-,-,TRBJ1-2,TRBV29-1
TGTGCCAGTAGTACCTACAGGGATCGGGGGGCTTCACCCCTCCACTTT,CASSTYRDRGASPLHF,-,-,TRBJ1-6,TRBV19
TGTGCTAGCAGCGTCGCCTCAGGGAACACCGGGGAGCTGTTTTTT,CASSVASGNTGELFF,-,-,TRBJ2-2,TRBV7-7
TGTGCCAGCAGCTGGGGGACTAGGCTGAAAGAGACCCAGTACTTC,CASSWGTRLKETQYF,-,TRBD2,TRBJ2-5,TRBV27
TGTGCCAGCAGCCCGAATACCGGGACAGGGGATGGCTACACCTTC,CASSPNTGTGDGYTF,-,TRBD1,TRBJ1-2,TRBV7-2
TGTGCCAGCAGTTACGCGGCAGGGAGCTCCTACGAGCAGTACTTC,CASSYAAGSSYEQYF,-,-,TRBJ2-7,TRBV6-6
TGTGCCAGCAGATCGCGGGTCACAGATACGCAGTATTTT,CASRSRVTDTQYF,-,-,TRBJ2-3,TRBV2
TGTGCCAGCAGTGAATACCCAGGGCTGACACAAGAGACCCAGTACTTC,CASSEYPGLTQETQYF,-,-,TRBJ2-5,TRBV25-1
TGTGCCAGCAGTACGACAGCGACAGGGGCCGAGCAGTACTTC,CASSTTATGAEQYF,-,TRBD1,TRBJ2-7,TRBV6-5
TGTGCCGGGGACAGGGGTAGGACTAGCGGGAGCTCCTACGAGCAGTACTTC,CAGDRGRTSGSSYEQYF,-,TRBD2,TRBJ2-7,TRBV2
TGTGCCAGCAGTATACCAGGGGGCGAGACCCAGTACTTC,CASSIPGGETQYF,-,TRBD1,TRBJ2-5,TRBV19
TGTGCCAGCAACAGGCTGGGACAGGGGCTTTCCTACGAGCAGTACTTC,CASNRLGQGLSYEQYF,once,TRBD1,TRBJ2-7,TRBV27
TGTGCCAGCAGCCTCACCAGTGAAAAACTGTTTTTT,CASSLTSEKLFF,-,-,TRBJ1-4,TRBV7-9
TGTGCCAGCAGCCCAAGGACAGGGATGGGGAATTCACCCCTCCACTTT,CASSPRTGMGNSPLHF,-,TRBD1,TRBJ1-6,TRBV5-4
TGTGCCAGCAGCTTTGGCGACAGAGCAGGCACTGAAGCTTTCTTT,CASSFGDRAGTEAFF,-,-,TRBJ1-1,TRBV5-6
TGTGCCAGCAGCTCACGGGGTCGGCAGGCTACCGGCCAAGAGACCCAGTACTTC,CASSSRGRQATGQETQYF,-,-,TRBJ2-5,TRBV5-6
TGTGCCAGCAGCGCAGCGGGCAGTTTCAATGAGCAGTTCTTC,CASSAAGSFNEQFF,-,-,TRBJ2-1,TRBV9
TGTGCCAGCAGCTCCTCCCGGGACAGGGGGAACAATGAGCAGTTCTTC,CASSSSRDRGNNEQFF,once,TRBD1,TRBJ2-1,TRBV7-3
TGTGCCTGGAGTGTAAGGTGGGGAATTGGAAACACCATATATTTT,CAWSVRWGIGNTIYF,-,-,TRBJ1-3,TRBV30
TGTGCCAGCAGGGCAATCATGAACACTGAAGCTTTCTTT,CASRAIMNTEAFF,-,-,TRBJ1-1,TRBV6-5
TGTGCCATCAGTGAGTCTTTCAGGACAGGTCTCGAGACCCAGTACTTC,CAISESFRTGLETQYF,-,TRBD1,TRBJ2-5,TRBV10-3
TGTGCCAGCAGTTTTAACATGGGGGAGACCCAGTACTTC,CASSFNMGETQYF,-,-,TRBJ2-5,TRBV2
TGTGCCAGCAGCAAAGAGCATTCGGACTTATCGGGGCCCCTCCACTTT,CASSKEHSDLSGPLHF,-,-,TRBJ1-6,TRBV21-1
TGCGCCAGCAGCTTACCTCAAGCAGGGGACTATGGCTACACCTTC,CASSLPQAGDYGYTF,-,-,TRBJ1-2,TRBV5-1
TGTGCCAGCAGTTACTCGCGACAGGGTAATCAGCCCCAGCATTTT,CASSYSRQGNQPQHF,once,TRBD1,TRBJ1-5,TRBV6-5
TGTGCCAGCAGCTTAGGGACTAGCGGGACCTACGAGCAGTACTTC,CASSLGTSGTYEQYF,once,TRBD2,TRBJ2-7,TRBV11-2
TGTGCCAGCAGTCGCGACCAGAAAGAGACCCAGTACTTC,CASSRDQKETQYF,-,-,TRBJ2-5,TRBV6-5
TGTGCCAGCAGAACTACGGGACAGGGTTACGAGCAGTACTTC,CASRTTGQGYEQYF,once,TRBD1,TRBJ2-7,TRBV7-9
TGTGCCAGCAGCCCCTATGCCGGGACAGAGGCCTATGGCTACACCTTC,CASSPYAGTEAYGYTF,-,TRBD1,TRBJ1-2,TRBV7-8
TGCAGCGTTGCATTCGCAGCGAACCTAGGATCACCTCTCCACTTT,CSVAFAANLGSPLHF,-,-,TRBJ1-6,TRBV29-1
TGTGCCAGCAGTGAAGGGGGCTGGAACTATGGCTACACCTTC,CASSEGGWNYGYTF,-,-,TRBJ1-2,TRBV6-1